Detailed here is one T cell receptor beta chain. This sample stems from a study of shared clonotypes between healthy human individuals. At a deep level, the assay was run. Every immunoSEQ plate was one replicate of a subset's evenly spread DNA. Sorted-subset replicate PCRs used about 200 ng DNA, some 30,000 T cell genomes. How the authors handled the data: Without quality scores, immunoSEQ junctional reads could not be filtered like full-length reads. Sequencing was performed with immunoSEQ multiplex PCR; in TCRdb, only in-frame clones are kept and a portion is missing. For V, J and clone size, that table is used; D and trimming come from the DNA. Of 800,000 to 950,000 clones listed, 90% to 98% are singletons. Germline CDR1 and CDR2: MNHEY and SVGAGI. The ends were cut back, 4 bases at V and 5 bases at J, with 15 bases in the middle. The CDR3 contains 15 residues. Selected positively for CCR7 and CD45RO-negative, naive CD8 cells excluded terminally differentiated effector memory CD45RA+ cells.

Sequencing was done on a sample of naive CD8+ T cells sorted from blood. The sequence derives from a man aged 25 to 40 in good health. The rearrangement joins TRBV6-5 to TRBJ2-1; D perhaps matches TRBD2 (6 bases). The CDR3 is CASSLTWGGDNEQFF. The DNA for the CDR3 is TGTGCCAGCAGTTTGACGTGGGGCGGGGACAATGAGCAGTTCTTC.